One T cell receptor beta chain is described in this entry. No cognate antigen has been identified for it. Qualities for individual bases were not recorded, and no much larger clone is one base off. The sample comes from a study of response to subunit inactivated influenza vaccine listed by TCRdb under 2018. Broadly, across the study: To follow how T cells responded to a trivalent subunit inactivated influenza vaccine, the researchers relied on deep quantitative profiling of the T cell receptor repertoire.

Study-wide conclusions, independent of this receptor: The authors proposed that each seasonal influenza vaccination may bring in only a limited number of new T cells.

The library was generated by RT-PCR. The run used an Illumina HiSeq 2500. Using fastp trimming at Q25 and MiXCR clonotype assembly, TCRdb reanalyzed the public sequencing data and kept in-frame beta chains. Rows matching on CDR3 protein sequence are summarized as one entry with the most common DNA and genes. The sample table lists just under 550,000 distinct CDR3 sequences, under 30% of them with a count of one. Of the sample, 2.5% to 3.5% is held by the ten largest clones. From its cysteine to its phenylalanine, the CDR3 spans 15 amino acids. The sequence is cut down to CDR3 DNA, 45 bases in frame from base 1. V lost 6 bases and J lost 4 bases, and the count of bases not matched to a germline gene is 9. The germline V gene supplies CDR1 MNHNS and CDR2 SASEGT. These same data were also listed under a study on T cells expressing NK-cell markers. That second report states: TCR beta cDNA libraries were made by 5'RACE template switching that added a universal primer site and unique molecular identifiers. In sorted CD3+CD56+NKG2C+, CD3+CD56+NKG2C- and CD3+CD56-NKG2C+ T-cell subsets from about 8 donors, TCR beta-chain repertoires were profiled. Among the eight sequenced donors, seven were HCMV-seropositive and one was HCMV-seronegative. In several experiments an anti-gammadeltaTCR antibody was added to restrict sorting to alphabetaTCR-expressing T cells. In over 5 donors, the dominant CD3+CD56+NKG2C+ clonotypes were among the top 10 CD8+ clonotypes and accounted for about 1.0-8% of CD8+ T cells. Those dominant clonotypes were again the most abundant among CD3+CD56-NKG2C+ cells in a handful of donors, at about 28.3-60.1%. Whether the expanded NKG2C-expressing T cell clones were specific for HCMV antigens remained unclear. All eight donors whose samples were sequenced were randomly selected healthy volunteers, three of them men and five women. HCMV serostatus was determined by detecting HCMV-specific IgG in serum with a commercial ELISA kit. Ficoll density gradient centrifugation was used to isolate peripheral blood mononuclear cells from blood. Using Miltenyi isolation kits, CD4+ and CD8+ T cells were isolated from PBMC through magnetic immunoseparation. cDNA synthesis was primed from the TCR beta constant segment, followed by two successive PCR amplification steps. Libraries were sequenced as 2 x 150 bp reads on Illumina HiSeq 2000/2500, MiSeq or NextSeq. MIGEC was used to demultiplex reads and group reads by UMI, and MiTCR was used to assemble and quantify clonotypes. To exclude erroneous sequences, any TCR cDNA sequence not supported by at least two reads was discarded. The tcR package was used for downstream repertoire analysis, with clonotypes matched between fractions based on CDR3 nucleotide sequence plus V segment. Antigen specificity was annotated against VDJdb with VDJmatch, allowing one amino acid substitution in CDR3.

The sequences come from CD4+ T cells sorted from PBMCs, collected about 11 days after vaccination. This clonotype was obtained from a man aged 45-60 years who received an inactivated influenza vaccine. Donor details come from another sample of the same person, matched by shared clones. The chain is made from TRBV6-1 and TRBJ2-1; TRBD2 aligns with 7 central bases. Read as DNA, the sequence is TGTGCCAGCAGCCCGGGGGGAGGTCGGTACAATGAGCAGTTCTTC. This is translated as CASSPGGGRYNEQFF.